Listed below are T cell receptor beta chains from one sample, sequenced in a study of blood T cell repertoires in COVID-19. Here immunoSEQ multiplex PCR was the method, and the copy in TCRdb shows in-frame clones only, minus some. The sample comprises roughly 220,000 clones, roughly nine tenths of which are singletons, and approximately 3.4% rests with the top ten. The specimen was PBMCs or T cells enriched from blood (not recorded which). The source is a woman between 18 and 29 years old in a cohort exposed to, infected with or recovered from COVID-19 (not recorded which). Each CDR3 is given without its conserved first and last residue. The order of the fields is V gene, J gene, D gene, CDR3 protein. D genes are given only for firm matches.

v_call: TRBV7-8
j_call: TRBJ2-1
d_call: TRBD2
cdr3_aa: ASSLVGRGLAGGSYNEQF

v_call: TRBV5-1
j_call: TRBJ2-6
d_call: TRBD1
cdr3_aa: ASSLRSQGAGANVLT

v_call: TRBV3-1/TRBV3-2
j_call: TRBJ1-4
d_call: .
cdr3_aa: ASSPTVTATNEKLF

v_call: TRBV18
j_call: TRBJ1-6
d_call: TRBD1
cdr3_aa: ASSPGQDNSPLH

v_call: TRBV3-1/TRBV3-2
j_call: TRBJ1-1
d_call: .
cdr3_aa: ASSTAPGEAF

v_call: TRBV6-5
j_call: TRBJ1-2
d_call: .
cdr3_aa: ASSYSGGVPNYGYT

v_call: TRBV10-2
j_call: TRBJ1-1
d_call: .
cdr3_aa: ASSDESGIGTEAF

v_call: TRBV7-2
j_call: TRBJ1-3
d_call: TRBD1
cdr3_aa: ASSHTAGTGGNTIY

v_call: TRBV28
j_call: TRBJ1-1
d_call: .
cdr3_aa: ASSPDWGQVNTEAF

v_call: TRBV5-5
j_call: TRBJ2-5
d_call: .
cdr3_aa: ASSLGQIRETQY

v_call: TRBV18
j_call: TRBJ1-1
d_call: .
cdr3_aa: ASSPLPGPNTEAF

v_call: TRBV18
j_call: TRBJ2-5
d_call: .
cdr3_aa: ASSPLSGGYQETQY

v_call: TRBV2
j_call: TRBJ1-1
d_call: .
cdr3_aa: ASSPGEAF

v_call: TRBV7-2
j_call: TRBJ1-5
d_call: .
cdr3_aa: ASSQAASDQPQH

v_call: TRBV3-1/TRBV3-2
j_call: TRBJ1-3
d_call: .
cdr3_aa: ASSHEISGNTIY

v_call: TRBV2
j_call: TRBJ1-1
d_call: .
cdr3_aa: ASKTIEAF

v_call: TRBV6-5
j_call: TRBJ2-2
d_call: .
cdr3_aa: ASSYTQGDTGELF

v_call: TRBV29-1
j_call: TRBJ2-2
d_call: TRBD2
cdr3_aa: SVGRGGAGELF

v_call: TRBV4-2
j_call: TRBJ2-3
d_call: .
cdr3_aa: ASSQDQGKADTQY

v_call: TRBV9
j_call: TRBJ1-6
d_call: TRBD1
cdr3_aa: ASSVGTGGASPLH

v_call: TRBV6-5
j_call: TRBJ1-2
d_call: .
cdr3_aa: ASLGLYGYT

v_call: TRBV28
j_call: TRBJ2-5
d_call: TRBD2
cdr3_aa: ASSAGLAGGPGTQY

v_call: TRBV2
j_call: TRBJ2-1
d_call: TRBD1
cdr3_aa: ASSSDRGYYNEQF

v_call: TRBV3-1/TRBV3-2
j_call: TRBJ2-1
d_call: TRBD2
cdr3_aa: ASSLGLAGGGDEQF

v_call: TRBV5-4
j_call: TRBJ1-6
d_call: TRBD1
cdr3_aa: ASSSEGQGNSPLH

v_call: TRBV19
j_call: TRBJ2-1
d_call: .
cdr3_aa: ASAAAGYNEQF

v_call: TRBV6-5
j_call: TRBJ1-1
d_call: .
cdr3_aa: ASSYLAAMNTEAF

v_call: TRBV3-1/TRBV3-2
j_call: TRBJ2-5
d_call: TRBD2
cdr3_aa: ASSQGSGGALETQY

v_call: TRBV27
j_call: TRBJ2-7
d_call: .
cdr3_aa: ASSLSTGSHEQY

v_call: TRBV12-3/TRBV12-4
j_call: TRBJ2-3
d_call: .
cdr3_aa: ASGEGGTDTQY

v_call: TRBV28
j_call: TRBJ2-1
d_call: TRBD1
cdr3_aa: ASSLGTGFSYNEQF

v_call: TRBV7-9
j_call: TRBJ2-7
d_call: TRBD2
cdr3_aa: ASSFGGGSYEQY

v_call: TRBV7-3
j_call: TRBJ1-1
d_call: .
cdr3_aa: ASSSGQGATEAF

v_call: TRBV14
j_call: TRBJ1-4
d_call: .
cdr3_aa: ASSYKQVGNEKLF

v_call: TRBV27
j_call: TRBJ1-5
d_call: .
cdr3_aa: ASSSAGQRMPYQPQH